This T cell receptor beta chain emerged from a study of cytomegalovirus exposure and HLA in healthy donors. PCR employed 60 Vbeta and 13 Jbeta primers. Only in-frame clones appear in the TCRdb table, and some are missing; sequencing was by immunoSEQ multiplex PCR. The sample has a few hundred thousand clones; 80% are singletons. The sample consisted of PBMCs. This receptor was obtained from a girl under 10 years old in good health and CMV-seronegative.

The CDR3: CASSQEKGAVYGYTF. CDR3 nucleotide sequence: TGTGCCAGCAGCCAAGAAAAGGGGGCGGTCTATGGCTACACCTTC. The chain uses TRBV4-2 and TRBJ1-2; 7 bases map to TRBD1. From germline, CDR1 is LGHNA and CDR2 YNFKEQ. V was clipped by 0 bases and J by 4 bases; unmatched bases: 5. CDR3 length: 15 amino acids.